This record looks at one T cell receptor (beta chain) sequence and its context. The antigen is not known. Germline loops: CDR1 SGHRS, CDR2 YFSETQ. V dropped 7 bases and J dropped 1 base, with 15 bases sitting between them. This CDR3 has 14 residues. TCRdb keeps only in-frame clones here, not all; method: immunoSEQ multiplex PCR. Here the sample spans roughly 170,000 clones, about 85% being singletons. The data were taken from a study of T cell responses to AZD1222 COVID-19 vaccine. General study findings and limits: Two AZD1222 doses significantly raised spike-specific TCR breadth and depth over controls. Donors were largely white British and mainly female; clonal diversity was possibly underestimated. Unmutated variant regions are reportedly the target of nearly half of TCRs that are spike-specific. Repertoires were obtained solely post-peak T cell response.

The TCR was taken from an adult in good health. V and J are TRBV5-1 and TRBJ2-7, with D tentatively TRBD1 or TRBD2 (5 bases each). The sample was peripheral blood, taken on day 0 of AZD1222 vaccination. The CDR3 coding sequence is TGCGCCAGCTGGTCCGGGACGGCATCCTACGAGCAGTACTTC. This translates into CASWSGTASYEQYF.